This T cell receptor beta chain was profiled in a study of shared clonotypes between healthy human individuals. The authors loaded roughly 200 ng DNA, roughly 27,000 T cell genomes, into sorted-subset replicate PCRs. Some clones are missing from TCRdb's copy, which holds only in-frame ones; the method was immunoSEQ multiplex PCR. The data show 2 million to 2.5 million clones, 95% seen once. The germline V gene has CDR1 SGHVS and CDR2 FQNEAQ. The ends were cut back, 2 bases at V and 5 bases at J, with 9 bases in the middle. This CDR3 has 13 residues. This clone was seen once. This rearrangement joins TRBV7-8 to TRBJ2-5, with a weak D call TRBD2 (5 bases). The TCR originated in a young man in good health. The sample was naive CD4+ T cells sorted from blood. Subset: CD45RA+ positively selected. This chain's CDR3 is CASSLPPGETQYF. The DNA of the CDR3 is TGTGCCAGCAGCTTACCCCCGGGGGAGACCCAGTACTTC.